This entry lists 22 T cell receptor beta chains sequenced from one sample in a study of Ad26.COV2.S vaccination and SARS-CoV-2 variants. The assay was immunoSEQ multiplex PCR, and TCRdb's table has in-frame clones only and misses some. The sample has 350,000 to 500,000 clones, approximately 90% seen once; the top ten hold approximately 4%. The treatment here: approximately 18 received Ad26.COV2.S at low or high dose, single or two shots; five or six received placebo; per-sample allocation not given. Sample collection was performed on day 63 after the first vaccine or placebo injection. The source was peripheral blood, collected in a trial of Ad26.COV2.S vaccine versus placebo. These receptors all stem from a person aged 18-60 years who received the Ad26.COV2.S COVID-19 vaccine or a placebo.

The gene calls are TRBV7-6 and TRBJ2-7, with a weak D call TRBD2 (6 bases). The germline V and J ends were trimmed by 0 bases and 4 bases, with 13 bases remaining between them. Per germline, CDR1 SGHVS and CDR2 FNYEAQ. The CDR3 loop spans 15 amino acids. The CDR3 region is CASSLALGAGYEQYF. DNA for the CDR3: TGTGCCAGCAGCTTAGCGCTAGGTGCGGGATACGAGCAGTACTTC.

V gene TRBV29-1 combines with J gene TRBJ2-3, with D possibly being TRBD1 or TRBD2 (5 bases each). V was shortened by 8 bases and J by 1 base, with 19 bases between the two germline ends. Germline CDR1 reads SQVTM; CDR2 reads ANQGSEA. The CDR3 has 15 residues. The CDR3 region is CSMYGDGRRTDTQYF. The CDR3 coding sequence is TGCAGCATGTACGGGGACGGCCGTCGCACAGATACGCAGTATTTT.

J is TRBJ2-1 and V is TRBV5-5, with D maybe TRBD2 (5 bases). Trimming stripped 1 base from V and 7 bases from J, with 15 bases between. The CDR3 contains 15 residues. From germline, CDR1 is SGHKS and CDR2 YYEKEE (reference sequence). The DNA for the CDR3 is TGTGCCAGCAGCTTGTCGATGAGGGTTCAAAATGAGCAGTTCTTC. Protein sequence: CASSLSMRVQNEQFF.

V gene TRBV4-3 combines with J gene TRBJ2-7; tentatively, D is TRBD2 (6 bases). V shed 0 bases and J shed 2 bases, with 14 bases lying between them. The germline gives CDR1 LGHNA, CDR2 YSLEER. The CDR3 totals 16 residues. This CDR3 is CASSQDLAARAYEQYF. The CDR3 DNA sequence: TGCGCCAGCAGCCAAGATTTAGCGGCTCGGGCCTACGAGCAGTACTTC.

This clone turned up a few times. The rearrangement uses TRBV4-3 and TRBJ1-4, with 9 bases identical to TRBD1. The CDR3 runs to 15 residues. The V gene end was trimmed by 2 bases and the J gene end by 8 bases; junction bases not matched to a gene: 6. Germline CDR1 is LGHNA and CDR2 is YSLEER. CDR3 coding DNA: TGCGCCAGCAGCCAACCGGGACAGGGCCGCGAAAAACTGTTTTTT. Its protein product is CASSQPGQGREKLFF.

This CDR3 reads CASSFSRDGGSPLHF. The CDR3, as DNA: TGTGCCAGTAGTTTTTCACGGGACGGGGGTTCACCCCTCCACTTT. The rearrangement links TRBV19 to TRBJ1-6, with a possible D match to TRBD1 (5 bases). The V end was cut by 5 bases, the J end by 9 bases, with 17 bases between. This CDR3 comprises 15 residues. From germline, CDR1 is LNHDA and CDR2 SQIVND (reference sequence).

The chain uses TRBV5-1 and TRBJ1-6, with 8 bases that match TRBD1. V dropped 4 bases and J dropped 5; count of bases not matched to a gene: 11. The V gene's germline CDR1 is SGHRS and CDR2 YFSETQ. The CDR3 covers 17 residues. CDR3 nucleotide sequence: TGCGCCAGCAGCACACTCCCCGGGACAGGAGATAATTCACCCCTCCACTTT. It translates to CASSTLPGTGDNSPLHF.

The V and J genes are TRBV15 and TRBJ1-3; 8 bases align to TRBD1. V gave up 5 bases and J gave up 8 bases; unmatched junction bases: 5. Germline CDR1 reads LNHNV; CDR2 reads YYDKDF (reference sequence). The CDR3 has 13 amino acids. CDR3 sequence reads: CATSWTGTDTIYF. The DNA for the CDR3 is TGTGCCACCAGCTGGACAGGGACGGACACCATATATTTT.

The rearrangement links TRBV10-3 to TRBJ2-7; 7 nucleotides match TRBD1. This CDR3 contains 17 residues. Germline CDR1 and CDR2: ENHRY and SYGVKD. V was clipped by 4 bases and J by 2 bases; unmatched bases: 14. This CDR3 reads CAISVSIVRDRTYEQYF. CDR3 in DNA: TGTGCCATCAGTGTCTCCATCGTCCGGGACAGAACCTACGAGCAGTACTTC.

CDR3 sequence reads: CASSLYRGHTEAFF. The DNA of the CDR3 is TGTGCCAGCAGTTTGTACAGGGGTCACACTGAAGCTTTCTTT. The chain is built from TRBV27 and TRBJ1-1; TRBD1 aligns across 7 bases. Losses at the gene ends were 3 bases for V and 3 bases for J; bases not matched to a gene: 4. Per the germline V gene, CDR1 is MNHEY and CDR2 is SMNVEV (reference sequence). This CDR3 spans 14 amino acids.

This clone has just a few counts. The chain couples TRBV9 to TRBJ1-6; no clear D gene. The V end lost 4 bases, the J end lost 5 bases, and 4 bases lay between the germline ends. CDR3 size: 12 residues. CDR1 and CDR2 (germline): SGDLS, YYNGEE. This CDR3 is CASSPHNSPLHF. The CDR3 DNA reads as TGTGCCAGCAGCCCACATAATTCACCCCTCCACTTT.

The chain joins TRBV3-1 (or the pseudogene TRBV3-2) to TRBJ2-1, with 10 bases matching TRBD1. The CDR3 is 16 residues long. V was pared by 0 bases and J by 6 bases, with 5 bases of the junction left unmatched. The germline gives CDR1 LGHDT, CDR2 YNNKEL (reference sequence). The chain's CDR3 is CASSQDGGQGRNEQFF. CDR3 bases: TGTGCCAGCAGCCAAGATGGGGGACAGGGGCGCAATGAGCAGTTCTTC.

This chain connects TRBV4-1 to TRBJ2-6; the D gene is possibly TRBD1 (5 bases). The CDR3 is 15 residues long. Trimming cost V 2 bases and J 0 bases, with 5 bases left between them. The germline V gene encodes CDR1 MGHRA and CDR2 YSYEKL. The CDR3 region has the DNA TGCGCCAGCAGCCAAAGGGGCTCTGGGGCCAACGTCCTGACTTTC. Its translation: CASSQRGSGANVLTF.

CDR3 in amino acids: CASSFRPGQGACTF. The DNA of the CDR3 is TGTGCCAGCAGTTTCCGGCCGGGACAGGGGGCCTGCACCTTC. V gene TRBV28 combines with J gene TRBJ1-2; 12 bases are a match to TRBD1. With 3 bases clipped from V and 13 bases from J, the junction kept 9 bases outside the gene matches. The germline V gene has CDR1 MDHEN and CDR2 SYDVKM. This CDR3 has 14 residues.

The chain links TRBV10-3 to TRBJ2-3; D tentatively fits TRBD1 or TRBD2 (5 bases each). The V gene's germline CDR1 is ENHRY and CDR2 SYGVKD. Trimming left V 6 bases short and J 3 bases short, with 13 bases between. The length of the CDR3 is 14 residues. The CDR3 spells CAISPGRTTDTQYF. CDR3 coding DNA: TGTGCCATCAGCCCGGGACGGACTACAGATACGCAGTATTTT.

This clone was detected only once. CDR3 sequence (DNA): TGCGCCAGCAGCTCCCCGCCGACCCAGTACTTC. The encoded protein is CASSSPPTQYF. This chain uses TRBV5-1 with TRBJ2-5, with no clear D. Germline loops: CDR1 SGHRS, CDR2 YFSETQ. The V and J ends lost 3 bases and 7 bases respectively, with 7 bases between them. The CDR3 runs 11 residues.

This clone appeared a few times. The V and J genes are TRBV6-1 and TRBJ2-7, with TRBD2 matching over 9 bases. The CDR3 extends over 15 amino acids. The V and J ends lost 0 bases and 4 bases, in that order; junction bases with no gene match: 4. Germline loops: CDR1 MNHNS, CDR2 SASEGT. The CDR3 DNA sequence: TGTGCCAGCAGTGAAGCGGCGGGGGGGTCGTACGAGCAGTACTTC. Translation gives CASSEAAGGSYEQYF.

The chain links TRBV5-1 to TRBJ1-4, with D perhaps matching TRBD1 (5 bases). Trimming left V 5 bases short and J 0 bases short, with 11 bases between. The CDR3 has 15 residues. CDR1 is SGHRS, CDR2 YFSETQ, per germline. The CDR3 region is CASRKQEATNEKLFF. The CDR3 DNA reads as TGCGCCAGCAGAAAACAGGAAGCAACTAATGAAAAACTGTTTTTT.

This clone was recorded once. This chain connects TRBV18 to TRBJ1-1; D remains unclear. This CDR3 region has 12 residues. The V end was cut by 3 bases, the J end by 7 bases, with 9 bases between. Germline CDR1 is KGHSH and CDR2 is LQKENI. CDR3 DNA sequence: TGTGCCAGCTCACCCCCGAGCGGTGAAGCTTTCTTT. This translates into CASSPPSGEAFF.

The chain employs TRBV7-2 and TRBJ2-7; 8 nucleotides align to TRBD2. V was pared by 1 base and J by 2 bases, with 4 bases of the junction left unmatched. CDR1 SGHTA and CDR2 FQGNSA come from the germline V gene. The CDR3 is 15 residues long. As DNA, the CDR3 is TGTGCCAGCAGCTTAGTGACTAGCGCTCCCTACGAGCAGTACTTC. Protein product: CASSLVTSAPYEQYF.

In its sample, this clone was seen once. The V and J genes are TRBV5-1 and TRBJ2-3; TRBD2 matches 14 bases. V dropped 2 bases and J dropped 3; count of bases not matched to a gene: 5. This CDR3 comprises 17 residues. CDR1 is SGHRS, CDR2 YFSETQ, per germline. Here the CDR3 DNA reads TGCGCCAGCAGCTTTGCCGGGACTAGCGGGGGAACAGATACGCAGTATTTT. This translates into CASSFAGTSGGTDTQYF.

The chain couples TRBV24-1 to TRBJ1-4, with a possible D match to TRBD1 (5 bases). This CDR3 region has 14 residues. The germline gives CDR1 KGHDR, CDR2 SFDVKD. The V end was cut by 5 bases, the J end by 4 bases, with 10 bases between. CDR3 sequence (DNA): TGTGCCACCAGTGCGGAGGGGATTAATGAAAAACTGTTTTTT. Protein: CATSAEGINEKLFF.